The present entry profiles one TCR beta chain with its context. Its antigen specificity is not known. Base qualities are not at hand, and no much larger clone is one base apart. Other nucleotide sequences from this sample produce the same CDR3. CDR1 SGHNT and CDR2 YYREEE are derived from the germline V gene (reference sequence). V and J lose 1 base and 1 base, and a span of 8 bases separates them. From the cysteine up to the phenylalanine, the CDR3 has a length of 14 residues. Here the CDR3 DNA is all that survives: 42 bases in frame from base 1. These data originate in a study of shared clonotypes between healthy human individuals (dated by TCRdb to about 2020). Background on the whole study: The cohort included three men and two women between 18 and 49 years of age. Per donor, three plates each were used for CD4 naive and CD4 memory, two for CD8 naive, and one for CD8 memory. To estimate repertoire size and how much clonotype sharing occurs between individuals, the study deeply sequenced the blood TCR repertoires of five healthy adults. To increase sequencing depth and limit assay-specific biases, different laboratories used diverse techniques to prepare libraries and sequence TCR repertoires. Between about 0.8 and 9 billion PBMCs per donor were obtained by leukapheresis.

TCR CDR3 regions were amplified from genomic DNA by multiplex PCR using the deep immunoSEQ assay. For each cell subset, the extracted genomic DNA was distributed evenly across all wells of several immunoSEQ 96-well plates, and each plate served as one replicate. For sorted subsets, 150 to 250 ng genomic DNA, equal to about 30,000 T cell genomes, was loaded into each replicate PCR. Purified libraries were quantified with a Qubit 3.0 fluorometer, sized on a Bioanalyzer 2100, and re-quantified with the KAPA Library Quantification kit. Every immunoSEQ 96-well plate was sequenced on a separate single-read 150-cycle Illumina NextSeq 550 flow cell. The authors' analysis ran thus. Because the immunoSEQ output included only junctional sequences and no quality scores, the filtering could not be the same as the filtering used for full-length reads. Sequences were annotated with PyIR, a Python wrapper for IgBLAST v1.9, using IMGT germline references to assign V/J genes and CDR3. Reads with weak V/J assignments (E-value above 1e-6), missing CDR3, stop codons, out-of-frame junctions, or ambiguous translated residues were removed. V3J clonotypes were defined as sequences sharing the same inferred V gene, J gene, and CDR3 amino acid sequence. Percentage overlap between repertoires was calculated by dividing the number of shared unique clonotypes by the size of the smaller repertoire. Three approaches were used to assess repertoire richness: RTK rarefaction, the Chao1 estimator, and Recon v2.1 estimates of unobserved clonotypes. Generation probabilities for all TCRbeta clonotypes obtained by the gDNA method from a few donors were computed using OLGA. TCRdb mirrors the immuneACCESS table, restricted to in-frame sequences. Some clones are absent from its copies; in checked studies, under half trace to an unresolved V gene, and the reason for the others is unknown. V, J and clone size were drawn from that table, and D and trimming were deduced from the DNA. The sample data list around 2,100,000 clones, and roughly 94% of these were observed just once. The ten largest clones add up to around 1.2% of the sample.

Overall results and qualifications from the work: Roughly 5.2% of naive CD4, 3% to 4% of naive CD8, around 2.3% of memory CD4, and about 0.4% of memory CD8 clonotypes were shared across several donors. Pairwise subsampling indicated that sequencing depth was expected to affect the degree of clonotype sharing among donors. Because the study included only a small number of donors, the genetic and exposure-history diversity represented was limited. Even with the large sequencing depth, rarefaction of the sorted-subset datasets indicated that sequencing was incomplete. Naive subsets generally had larger estimated clonotype richness than memory subsets. Compared with non-shared clonotypes, the clonotypes found in all four sorted-subset donors had higher generation probabilities. Sampling was restricted to blood, and TCR repertoires in tissues likely differ from the TCR repertoires found in blood.

For the CD8 naive samples, CD45RO-negative cells were positively selected for CCR7, yielding a CD45RA+CCR7+ population from which TemRA cells were excluded. The donors were healthy, HIV-negative adults with no recently reported acute infections or vaccinations. All donors were Caucasian adults living in Nashville, Tennessee, USA. After blood collection by leukapheresis, PBMCs were isolated using Ficoll-Histopaque density gradient centrifugation and then cryopreserved in the vapor phase of liquid nitrogen. Analytical flow cytometry was used to check the purity and quantity of each magnetically sorted T cell population. Each sorted fraction had its genomic DNA isolated and then quantified by UV absorbance on a Nanodrop 2000c.

The specimen was naive CD8+ T cells sorted from blood. The cell subset or site label, as the study defines it: CD45RA+CCR7+. This receptor was identified in a man younger than 35 in good health. The chain is encoded by TRBV5-4 joined to TRBJ2-5; possibly the D gene is TRBD2, per 6 matching bases. The DNA reads as follows: TGTGCCAGCAGCTTGCGGGGGAGCCAAGAGACCCAGTACTTC. It is translated as CASSLRGSQETQYF.